Each of the 22 T cell receptor beta chains below was sequenced from the same sample in a study of cytomegalovirus exposure and HLA in healthy donors. In the PCR, 60 Vbeta and 13 Jbeta primers were used. TCRdb's table, derived via immunoSEQ multiplex PCR, lists solely in-frame clones and lacks some. There are some 44,000 clones in the sample; around 90% occur only once, and 6.5% to 9.5% lies in the top ten. Sequenced input: PBMCs. These receptors came from a woman aged 40 to 50 in good health and CMV-seropositive.

This clone came up a few times. The CDR3 DNA is TGTGCCAGTAGTATAGATTTGGCGGCCTACAATGAGCAGTTCTTC. Residues: CASSIDLAAYNEQFF. The rearrangement uses TRBV19 and TRBJ2-1, with D unresolved. Trimming took 0 bases from V and 2 from J, leaving 8 bases between them. There are 15 residues in the CDR3. The germline V gene encodes CDR1 LNHDA and CDR2 SQIVND (reference sequence).

This clone was recorded only once. V gene TRBV2 combines with J gene TRBJ2-1; TRBD2 is a possible D gene (6 bases). The V gene lost 6 bases and the J gene lost 5 bases, with 14 bases spanning the gap. The CDR3 sequence is 14 residues long. Per germline, CDR1 SNHLY and CDR2 FYNNEI. The CDR3 spells CASSVAVYDNEQFF. CDR3 coding DNA: TGTGCCAGCAGCGTAGCGGTCTATGACAATGAGCAGTTCTTC.

The chain is built from TRBV7-6 and TRBJ2-2; D is uncertain. V was clipped by 4 bases and J by 6 bases, with 9 bases between them. The CDR3 is 13 amino acids. From germline, CDR1 is SGHVS and CDR2 FNYEAQ. CDR3: CASSSARSGELFF. Written as DNA, the CDR3 is TGTGCCAGCAGCTCAGCCAGGTCCGGGGAGCTGTTTTTT.

The chain joins TRBV7-6 to TRBJ2-5, with 8 bases matching TRBD2. The V segment lost 6 bases and the J segment 5 bases; nucleotides outside the gene matches: 14. CDR1 and CDR2 (germline): SGHVS, FNYEAQ. The CDR3 is made up of 16 amino acids. Here the CDR3 reads CASRNVVSGVFETQYF. The CDR3 DNA reads as TGTGCCAGCAGGAATGTGGTTAGCGGGGTATTTGAGACCCAGTACTTC.

This chain connects TRBV7-9 to TRBJ2-5; possible D gene TRBD2, 7 bases. Trimming left V 7 bases short and J 4 bases short, with 22 bases between. CDR1 and CDR2 from the germline V gene are SEHNR and FQNEAQ (reference sequence). The CDR3 consists of 16 residues. The CDR3 DNA follows: TGTGCCAGCAATATAGGAAGGGGGGGGCGAGGAGAGACCCAGTACTTC. It encodes CASNIGRGGRGETQYF.

V is TRBV7-6 and J is TRBJ2-5; 8 bases align to TRBD2. V trimming: 3 bases; J trimming: 3 bases; junction bases outside the gene matches: 12. In germline, CDR1 is SGHVS, CDR2 FNYEAQ. CDR3 length equals 17 residues. The CDR3 bases are TGTGCCAGCAGCTTCCCCCTCAAGGGAGCGGGAGAAGAGACCCAGTACTTC. It translates to CASSFPLKGAGEETQYF.

This sequence joins TRBV7-2 and TRBJ1-2; 10 bases align to TRBD1. This CDR3 spans 15 amino acids. Trimming removed 4 bases from V and 2 bases from J; junction bases left unmatched: 4. Per the germline V gene, CDR1 is SGHTA and CDR2 is FQGNSA. This chain's CDR3 is CASSSKGQGNYGYTF. The CDR3 DNA reads TGTGCCAGCAGCTCAAAGGGACAGGGGAACTATGGCTACACCTTC.

This clone was detected a few times. The gene calls are TRBV7-2 and TRBJ1-1; a weak D match, TRBD1 (5 bases). This CDR3 spans 15 amino acids. Per germline, CDR1 SGHTA and CDR2 FQGNSA. V was cut by 2 bases and J by 5 bases, with 15 bases left in between. DNA of the CDR3: TGTGCCAGCAGCTTACGGGGGGGGAAAGGGACTGAAGCTTTCTTT. Translating gives CASSLRGGKGTEAFF.

This chain links TRBV9 with TRBJ2-7; 11 nucleotides agree with TRBD2. The germline V gene encodes CDR1 SGDLS and CDR2 YYNGEE. This CDR3 contains 16 residues. With V trimmed by 4 bases and J by 3 bases, 9 bases remained unmatched. The CDR3 bases are TGTGCCAGCAGCCCTCGGATAGCGGGAGGGGTCTACGAGCAGTACTTC. Its protein is CASSPRIAGGVYEQYF.

The chain employs TRBV27 and TRBJ2-3; TRBD1 matches 10 bases. This CDR3 contains 15 residues. The germline CDR1 and CDR2 sequences are MNHEY and SMNVEV (reference sequence). V lost 6 bases to trimming and J lost 5 bases; unmatched junction nucleotides: 8. DNA of the CDR3: TGTGCCAGCAGAGCCGGGACAGGGGATAGAGATACGCAGTATTTT. Its protein product is CASRAGTGDRDTQYF.

Concerning this clone itself: At one boundary the junction diverges from the germline segment, which might be a read error. The rearrangement uses TRBV7-7 and TRBJ2-3; 8 bases agree with TRBD1. The CDR3 spans 15 residues. Germline V gene lookup returns CDR1 SSHAT and CDR2 FNYEAQ (reference sequence). The CDR3 protein is CASSLGTGRTDTQYF. The CDR3 bases are TGTGCTAGCAGCCTTGGGACAGGTCGGACAGATACGCAGTATTTT.

This clone showed up just once. J is TRBJ2-5 and V is TRBV5-1; 8 nucleotides line up with TRBD1. Per germline, CDR1 SGHRS and CDR2 YFSETQ. This CDR3 spans 17 amino acids. With 4 bases clipped from V and 2 bases from J, the junction kept 13 bases outside the gene matches. For the CDR3, the DNA is TGCGCCAGCAGCGGAACCGGGACAGGAGCTCTTCAAGAGACCCAGTACTTC. It specifies CASSGTGTGALQETQYF.

V usage is TRBV27 and J usage is TRBJ1-5, with no clear D. There are 14 residues in the CDR3. Deletions cut 2 bases from V and 3 bases from J, with 8 bases between. Germline assignment: CDR1 MNHEY and CDR2 SMNVEV (reference sequence). The CDR3, as DNA: TGTGCCAGCAGTTTAGGGCAGGCCAATCAGCCCCAGCATTTT. Its protein product is CASSLGQANQPQHF.

This chain links TRBV4-2 with TRBJ1-3; D is unresolved. The germline V gene has CDR1 LGHNA and CDR2 YNFKEQ. The germline V and J ends were trimmed by 3 bases and 0 bases, with 18 bases remaining between them. This CDR3 is built from 18 residues. CDR3 sequence reads: CASSQALSVGSSGNTIYF. As DNA, the CDR3 is TGTGCCAGCAGCCAGGCCCTATCGGTCGGGAGCTCTGGAAACACCATATATTTT.

The rearrangement uses TRBV7-9 and TRBJ2-1; 7 bases agree with TRBD2. The germline gives CDR1 SEHNR, CDR2 FQNEAQ (reference sequence). This CDR3 contains 13 residues. The junction had 11 bases not matched to a gene; V was cut back by 8 bases and J by 10 bases. CDR3 sequence: CASGEEREVEQFF. The CDR3 bases are TGTGCCAGCGGGGAGGAGCGGGAAGTGGAGCAGTTCTTC.

This clone has only a few counts. This chain joins TRBV28 and TRBJ2-7, with TRBD2 matching 7 bases. In germline, CDR1 is MDHEN, CDR2 SYDVKM. After removal of 6 bases from V and 0 bases from J, the junction contained 8 bases not matched to a gene. This CDR3 is 15 amino acids long. CDR3 in amino acids: CASRDGRESSYEQYF. The CDR3 DNA reads TGTGCCAGCAGGGATGGGAGGGAGAGCTCCTACGAGCAGTACTTC. The full variable domain, completed using reference TRBV28 and TRBJ2-7, is DVKVTQSSRYLVKRTGEKVFLECVQDMDHENMFWYRQDPGLGLRLIYFSYDVKMKEKGDIPEGYSVSREKKERFSLILESASTNQTSMYLCASRDGRESSYEQYFGPGTRLTVT.

V usage is TRBV7-2 and J usage is TRBJ2-5; TRBD1 agrees at 7 bases. The CDR3 spans 13 residues. Per germline, CDR1 SGHTA and CDR2 FQGNSA. Germline trimming cut 5 bases from V and 5 bases from J; bases unmatched to any gene: 5. CDR3 nucleotides: TGTGCCAGCAGCCGACAGGGCGGCGAGACCCAGTACTTC. It codes for CASSRQGGETQYF.

The chain has TRBV7-2 and TRBJ1-1; 7 bases map to TRBD1. The CDR3 spans 14 residues. V dropped 4 bases and J dropped 2; count of bases not matched to a gene: 4. Germline-derived CDR1 and CDR2 are SGHTA and FQGNSA. This CDR3 reads CASSSQGGNTEAFF. DNA of the CDR3: TGTGCCAGCAGCTCGCAGGGGGGTAACACTGAAGCTTTCTTT.

This rearrangement joins TRBV11-1 to TRBJ1-2; 10 nucleotides align to TRBD1. V shed 1 base and J 7 bases; nucleotides not matched to a gene: 3. This CDR3 contains 14 residues. CDR1 and CDR2 from the germline V gene are SGHAT and FQDESV (reference sequence). CDR3 in DNA: TGTGCCAGCAGCTTAGATTGGACAGGGGGTGGCTACACCTTC. Its protein product is CASSLDWTGGGYTF.

V is TRBV10-3 and J is TRBJ1-1; 8 bases align to TRBD1. Per germline, CDR1 ENHRY and CDR2 SYGVKD. This CDR3 has 14 amino acids. V shed 6 bases, J shed 1 base, and the junction held 4 bases outside the gene matches. This CDR3 reads CAISAGTGNTEAFF. The CDR3 DNA sequence: TGTGCCATCAGCGCCGGGACAGGGAACACTGAAGCTTTCTTT.

The chain combines TRBV30 with TRBJ1-1, with a tentative D call TRBD1 (6 bases). This CDR3 region has 14 residues. The germline V gene encodes CDR1 GTSNPN and CDR2 SVGIG (reference sequence). V lost 0 bases and J 6 bases, leaving 14 bases between the germline ends. In DNA, the CDR3 is TGTGCCTGGAGTGTTACAGGGTACGAGGCTGAAGCTTTCTTT. The encoded protein is CAWSVTGYEAEAFF.

Notes on this clone: A read error may produce the germline difference seen at one junction end. The chain carries TRBV11-2 and TRBJ2-5; 8 nucleotides match TRBD2. The CDR3 contains 13 residues. Germline values: CDR1 SGHAT, CDR2 FQNNGV. CDR3 sequence reads: CATSVRGGETQYF. The CDR3 DNA reads TGTGCCACCAGCGTCCGGGGGGGAGAGACCCAGTACTTC.